The 14 T cell receptor beta chains listed next were all sequenced from one sample in a study of OX40 agonist ivuxolimab in advanced cancers. Some clones are missing from TCRdb's copy, which holds only in-frame ones; the method was immunoSEQ multiplex PCR. Seen here are tens of thousands of clones, roughly nine tenths observed once, and the top ten hold roughly a sixth. The starting material was CD4+ or CD8+ T cells sorted from blood, obtained in a trial of the OX40 agonist ivuxolimab. Receptor source: an adult with an advanced solid tumor such as melanoma, head and neck, liver or kidney cancer.

This clone occurred a few times. This chain links TRBV11-1 with TRBJ2-7; D call uncertain. This CDR3 has 11 amino acids. The germline V and J ends were trimmed by 3 bases and 5 bases, with 5 bases remaining between them. Germline V gene data show CDR1 as SGHAT and CDR2 as FQDESV (reference sequence). The CDR3 region is CASSLANEQYF. The CDR3, as DNA: TGTGCCAGCAGCTTGGCAAACGAGCAGTACTTC.

The chain links TRBV7-8 to TRBJ2-1; the match to TRBD2 covers 15 bases. The V gene's germline CDR1 is SGHVS and CDR2 FQNEAQ. The length of the CDR3 is 18 residues. The trim removed 6 bases at V and 0 bases at J, leaving 6 bases unmatched. The CDR3: CASSWGLAGGVSYNEQFF. CDR3 bases: TGTGCCAGCAGTTGGGGACTAGCGGGGGGAGTCTCCTACAATGAGCAGTTCTTC.

The rearrangement joins TRBV9 to TRBJ1-4; 7 bases line up with TRBD1. The V gene end was trimmed by 4 bases and the J gene end by 5 bases; junction bases not matched to a gene: 8. In germline, CDR1 is SGDLS, CDR2 YYNGEE. The CDR3 extends over 15 amino acids. Written as DNA, the CDR3 is TGTGCCAGCAGCCCCGGACAGGCCTTAAATGAAAAACTGTTTTTT. It yields the protein CASSPGQALNEKLFF.

The V gene is TRBV4-1, the J gene TRBJ2-1; the match to TRBD2 covers 9 bases. CDR1 and CDR2 (germline): MGHRA, YSYEKL. The CDR3 sequence is 16 residues long. The J segment lost 7 bases and the V segment lost 4 bases, leaving 11 bases of the junction unmatched. The CDR3 DNA reads as TGCGCCAGCAGCCCCCGAGGAGCGGGGGGTAGGAATGAGCAGTTCTTC. It codes for CASSPRGAGGRNEQFF.

The CDR3 DNA reads TGTGCCAGCAGCCAAACAGGGGTAAACTATGGCTACACCTTC. It encodes CASSQTGVNYGYTF. This rearrangement joins TRBV6-4 to TRBJ1-2; 7 bases map to TRBD1. The CDR3 runs to 14 residues. V shed 6 bases and J 2 bases; nucleotides not matched to a gene: 6. Germline CDR1 and CDR2: MRHNA and SNTAGT.

The chain couples TRBV6-4 to TRBJ2-1; either TRBD1 or TRBD2 may supply D (6 bases each). V was pared by 6 bases and J by 8 bases, with 17 bases between. Germline V gives CDR1 MRHNA, CDR2 SNTAGT. This CDR3 has 14 amino acids. In DNA, the CDR3 is TGTGCCAGCAGCGTAAGCAGGGGCGGGGATGAGCAGTTCTTC. The encoded protein is CASSVSRGGDEQFF.

The chain has TRBV11-2 and TRBJ1-3; D call uncertain. Germline CDR1 and CDR2: SGHAT and FQNNGV. Trimming cost V 5 bases and J 8 bases, with 10 bases left between them. This CDR3 comprises 12 residues. CDR3: CASSVEHDTIYF. CDR3 bases: TGTGCCAGCAGCGTGGAGCATGACACCATATATTTT.

The chain has TRBV15 and TRBJ1-3, with a tentative D call TRBD1 (5 bases). The V end lost 5 bases, the J end lost 1 base, and 9 bases lay between the germline ends. Germline CDR1 is LNHNV and CDR2 is YYDKDF (reference sequence). This CDR3 spans 14 amino acids. The CDR3 sequence: CATSGGVSGNTIYF. CDR3 DNA sequence: TGTGCCACCAGCGGAGGGGTTTCTGGAAACACCATATATTTT.

The gene calls are TRBV29-1 and TRBJ2-7; tentatively, D is TRBD1 or TRBD2 (6 bases each). The V gene lost 5 bases and the J gene lost 3 bases, with 17 bases spanning the gap. Germline-derived CDR1 and CDR2 are SQVTM and ANQGSEA. This CDR3 contains 14 residues. CDR3 DNA: TGCAGCGTTCACTTGGGACACGGGGGCTACGAGCAGTACTTC. Amino acid sequence: CSVHLGHGGYEQYF.

The V call is TRBV11-2, the J call TRBJ1-1, with TRBD1 matching over 10 bases. Trimming at V came to 5 bases and at J to 3 bases, leaving 3 bases not matched to a gene. The CDR3 consists of 14 residues. CDR1 is SGHAT and CDR2 is FQNNGV in the germline V gene. The CDR3 DNA is TGTGCCAGCAGCCCCGGGACAGGGGACACTGAAGCTTTCTTT. The encoded protein is CASSPGTGDTEAFF.

The V call is TRBV10-3, the J call TRBJ2-1; D is possibly TRBD1 (6 bases). The CDR3 has 13 residues. CDR1 and CDR2 from the germline V gene are ENHRY and SYGVKD. V was shortened by 6 bases and J by 7 bases, with 13 bases between the two germline ends. In DNA form, the CDR3 reads TGTGCCATCAGCCTTCCAGGGGCTAATGAGCAGTTCTTC. This translates into CAISLPGANEQFF.

The chain is built from TRBV25-1 and TRBJ2-2; D is ambiguous. Germline V CDR1 and CDR2: MGHDK, SYGVNS. Trimming took off 3 bases at V and 4 bases at J, with 9 bases between the two ends. There are 14 residues in the CDR3. The CDR3 here is CASSDNLGTGELFF. CDR3 DNA sequence: TGTGCCAGCAGTGATAATTTGGGCACCGGGGAGCTGTTTTTT.

The chain combines TRBV5-5 with TRBJ2-5; D remains ambiguous. V was cut by 4 bases and J by 3 bases, with 4 bases left in between. The CDR3 has 11 residues. Germline V gene lookup returns CDR1 SGHKS and CDR2 YYEKEE (reference sequence). CDR3 DNA sequence: TGTGCCAGCAGCGCAAAAGAGACCCAGTACTTC. Its translation: CASSAKETQYF.

The chain combines TRBV7-8 with TRBJ2-5; 9 nucleotides line up with TRBD1. The CDR3 runs to 15 residues. The V gene end was trimmed by 4 bases and the J gene end by 5 bases; junction bases not matched to a gene: 8. Germline CDR1 is SGHVS and CDR2 is FQNEAQ. The CDR3 DNA is TGTGCCAGCAGCTCCTTGGGACAGGGCGTGGAGACCCAGTACTTC. Its protein is CASSSLGQGVETQYF.